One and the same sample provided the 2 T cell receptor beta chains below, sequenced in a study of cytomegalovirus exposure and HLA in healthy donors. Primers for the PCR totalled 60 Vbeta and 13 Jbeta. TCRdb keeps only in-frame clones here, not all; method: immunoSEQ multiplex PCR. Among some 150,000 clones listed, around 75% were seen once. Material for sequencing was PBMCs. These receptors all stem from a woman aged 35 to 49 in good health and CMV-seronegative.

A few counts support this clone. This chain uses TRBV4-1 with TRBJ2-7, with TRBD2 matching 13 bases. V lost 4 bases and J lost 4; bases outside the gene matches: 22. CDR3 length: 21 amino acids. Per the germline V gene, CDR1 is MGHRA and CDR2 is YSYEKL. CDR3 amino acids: CASSRGLAGAILQSHGYEQYF. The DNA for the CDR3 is TGCGCCAGCAGCCGAGGACTAGCGGGAGCCATACTCCAGTCCCATGGTTACGAGCAGTACTTC.

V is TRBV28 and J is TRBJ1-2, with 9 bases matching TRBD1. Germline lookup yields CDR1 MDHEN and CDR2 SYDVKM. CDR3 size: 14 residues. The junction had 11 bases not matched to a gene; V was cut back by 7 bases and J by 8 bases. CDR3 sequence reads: CASNRAQGAAGYTF. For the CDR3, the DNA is TGTGCCAGCAACCGGGCACAGGGGGCCGCAGGCTACACCTTC.